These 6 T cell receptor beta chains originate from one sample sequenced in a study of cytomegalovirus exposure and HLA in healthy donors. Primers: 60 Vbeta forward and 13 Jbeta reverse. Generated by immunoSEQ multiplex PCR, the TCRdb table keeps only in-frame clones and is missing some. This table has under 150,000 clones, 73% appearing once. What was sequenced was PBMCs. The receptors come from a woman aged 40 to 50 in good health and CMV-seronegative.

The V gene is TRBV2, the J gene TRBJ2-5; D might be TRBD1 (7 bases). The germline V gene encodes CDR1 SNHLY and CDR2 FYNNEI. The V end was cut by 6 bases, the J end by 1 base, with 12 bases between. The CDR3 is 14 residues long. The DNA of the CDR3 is TGTGCCAGCAGCGCGGGACAGACCCAAGAGACCCAGTACTTC. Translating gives CASSAGQTQETQYF.

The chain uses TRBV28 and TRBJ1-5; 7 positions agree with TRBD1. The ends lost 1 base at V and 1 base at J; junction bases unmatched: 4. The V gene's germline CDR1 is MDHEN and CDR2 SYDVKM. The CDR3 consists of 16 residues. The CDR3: CASSLSTGVSNQPQHF. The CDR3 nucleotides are TGTGCCAGCAGTTTATCAACAGGGGTGAGCAATCAGCCCCAGCATTTT.

Here the CDR3 DNA reads TGTGCCAGCAGTCTCAACAGGGGTGTGCCCCTAACCCAGAGCAATCAGCCCCAGCATTTT. It yields the protein CASSLNRGVPLTQSNQPQHF. The chain carries TRBV28 and TRBJ1-5; 7 bases fit TRBD1. The CDR3 has 20 amino acids. Germline assignment: CDR1 MDHEN and CDR2 SYDVKM. The V segment lost 5 bases and the J segment 1 base; nucleotides outside the gene matches: 20. Filled out from reference TRBV28 and TRBJ1-5, the complete variable domain reads DVKVTQSSRYLVKRTGEKVFLECVQDMDHENMFWYRQDPGLGLRLIYFSYDVKMKEKGDIPEGYSVSREKKERFSLILESASTNQTSMYLCASSLNRGVPLTQSNQPQHFGDGTRLSIL.

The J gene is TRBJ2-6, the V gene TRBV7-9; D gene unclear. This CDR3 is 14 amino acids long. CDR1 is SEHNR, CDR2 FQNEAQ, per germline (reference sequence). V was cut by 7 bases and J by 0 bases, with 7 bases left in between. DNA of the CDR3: TGTGCCAGCACCGGTAACTCTGGGGCCAACGTCCTGACTTTC. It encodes CASTGNSGANVLTF.

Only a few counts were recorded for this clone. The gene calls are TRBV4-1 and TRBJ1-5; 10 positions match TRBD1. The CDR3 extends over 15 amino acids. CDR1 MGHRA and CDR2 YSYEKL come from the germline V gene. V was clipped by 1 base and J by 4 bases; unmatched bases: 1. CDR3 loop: CASSQGQGANQPQHF. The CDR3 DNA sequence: TGCGCCAGCAGCCAAGGACAGGGGGCGAATCAGCCCCAGCATTTT.

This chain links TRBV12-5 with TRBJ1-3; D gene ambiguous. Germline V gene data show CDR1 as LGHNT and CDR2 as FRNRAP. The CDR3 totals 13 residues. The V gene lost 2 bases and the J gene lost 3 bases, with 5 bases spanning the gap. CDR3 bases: TGTGCTAGTGGTTTGTACGGTGGAAACACCATATATTTT. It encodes CASGLYGGNTIYF.